Included here is one TCR beta chain sequence, with context. The antigen remains unidentified. CDR1 is MNHNS, CDR2 SASEGT, per germline. V lost 5 bases, J lost 7 bases, and 15 bases lay in between. CDR3 length: 14 amino acids. The sample originates from a study of blood T cells in healthy people across ages. The second PCR ran roughly 6 to 11 cycles with a sample-barcoded 5' primer and J-beta primers. Each sample yielded at least 2.5 million CDR3-containing paired-end reads. TCRdb reprocessed the 5' RACE reads via MiXCR and lists one record per CDR3 protein. The sample records 1.5 million to 2 million distinct CDR3 sequences, about 50% being singletons. Study-level results: Relative to aged donors, long-lived donors carried more naive CD4+ cells and displayed higher diversity. One million T cells yielded diversity estimates that were considered underestimates.

Sample: blood. This clonotype originated in a middle-aged woman in good health. V is TRBV6-1 and J is TRBJ1-5; tentatively, D is TRBD1 (5 bases). CDR3 in DNA: TGTGCCAGCAGTCGAGAACCGGGGCTCCAGCCCCAGCATTTT. It yields the protein CASSREPGLQPQHF.